Below are 17 T cell receptor beta chains sequenced from a single sample in a study of T cell responses to AZD1222 COVID-19 vaccine. The table came from immunoSEQ multiplex PCR; TCRdb's copy has only in-frame clones and leaves some out. This sample has 150,000 to 200,000 clones, with approximately 90% found just once. Sequences were derived from peripheral blood, sampled on day 0 of AZD1222 vaccination. The receptor set was obtained from an adult in good health.

With respect to this clone: One end of the junction is discordant with germline, which a read error may explain. The gene calls are TRBV6-4 and TRBJ1-2, with 8 bases that match TRBD1. The CDR3 runs to 15 residues. Germline loops: CDR1 MRHNA, CDR2 SNTAGT. CDR3 sequence reads: CTSSEYQGAGYGYTF. CDR3 nucleotide sequence: TGTACCAGCAGTGAGTACCAGGGGGCCGGCTATGGCTACACCTTC.

This chain connects TRBV4-1 to TRBJ2-3; 8 positions match TRBD1. The junction had 10 bases not matched to a gene; V was cut back by 4 bases and J by 1 base. The CDR3 has 17 amino acids. Germline CDR1 reads MGHRA; CDR2 reads YSYEKL. The CDR3 DNA sequence: TGCGCCAGCAGCCTGAGAGGGACAGGTGGGGGCACAGATACGCAGTATTTT. Translation gives CASSLRGTGGGTDTQYF.

V is TRBV18 and J is TRBJ2-2; 8 bases match TRBD2. The CDR3 is made up of 18 amino acids. Unmatched junction bases numbered 11, after V lost 3 bases and J lost 2 bases. The V gene's germline CDR1 is KGHSH and CDR2 LQKENI. CDR3 region: CASSPGNALAANTGELFF. CDR3 coding DNA: TGTGCCAGCTCACCCGGAAACGCACTAGCGGCAAACACCGGGGAGCTGTTTTTT.

The chain recombines TRBV24-1 with TRBJ2-2; 13 bases fit TRBD2. The V and J ends lost 2 bases and 2 bases, in that order; junction bases with no gene match: 7. Looked up from germline, CDR1 is KGHDR and CDR2 is SFDVKD. This CDR3 has 19 residues. The DNA for the CDR3 is TGTGCCACCAGTGATTCGCGGGGACTAGCGGGATCCAACACCGGGGAGCTGTTTTTT. Translated: CATSDSRGLAGSNTGELFF.

V and J are TRBV5-1 and TRBJ2-7, with TRBD1 matching over 8 bases. Trimming cost V 5 bases and J 0 bases; bases outside gene matches: 13. This CDR3 is built from 17 residues. Germline CDR1 reads SGHRS; CDR2 reads YFSETQ. The CDR3, as DNA: TGCGCCAGCAGTTATGCAACCTCGACAGGGGCCTCCTACGAGCAGTACTTC. Residues: CASSYATSTGASYEQYF. Filled out from reference TRBV5-1 and TRBJ2-7, the complete variable domain reads KAGVTQTPRYLIKTRGQQVTLSCSPISGHRSVSWYQQTPGQGLQFLFEYFSETQRNKGNFPGRFSGRQFSNSRSEMNVSTLELGDSALYLCASSYATSTGASYEQYFGPGTRLTVT.

This clone has a handful of counts. The V call is TRBV7-8, the J call TRBJ2-1, with 16 bases identical to TRBD2. Germline assignment: CDR1 SGHVS and CDR2 FQNEAQ. This CDR3 is built from 16 residues. The ends lost 5 bases at V and 11 bases at J; junction bases unmatched: 9. CDR3 sequence: CASSAGLAGGPGKQFF. The CDR3 DNA is TGTGCCAGCAGCGCGGGACTAGCGGGAGGGCCTGGTAAGCAGTTCTTC.

This chain uses TRBV6-4 with TRBJ2-1, with D maybe TRBD1 (6 bases). Germline V lookup: CDR1 MRHNA, CDR2 SNTAGT. There are 14 residues in the CDR3. V lost 3 bases and J 9 bases, leaving 15 bases between the germline ends. CDR3 in amino acids: CASSELGAPSEQFF. Written as DNA, the CDR3 is TGTGCCAGCAGTGAGTTGGGGGCCCCAAGTGAGCAGTTCTTC.

The V gene is TRBV7-2, the J gene TRBJ2-5; D possibly matches TRBD1 or TRBD2 (6 bases each). V lost 8 bases and J 5 bases, leaving 18 bases between the germline ends. CDR1 and CDR2 (germline): SGHTA, FQGNSA. The CDR3 length is 14 residues. The CDR3: CASLPEGGRETQYF. The CDR3 DNA follows: TGTGCCAGCTTACCGGAGGGGGGAAGGGAGACCCAGTACTTC.

The chain uses TRBV5-4 and TRBJ1-3; a possible D gene is TRBD1 (6 bases). Germline V lookup: CDR1 SGHNT, CDR2 YYREEE (reference sequence). The CDR3 is made up of 15 amino acids. The V and J ends lost 0 bases and 2 bases respectively, with 9 bases between them. The CDR3 DNA sequence: TGTGCCAGCAGCTTGGAACAGGGCCCTGGAAACACCATATATTTT. Its translation: CASSLEQGPGNTIYF.

V gene TRBV2 combines with J gene TRBJ2-5, with 8 positions matching TRBD2. V gave up 6 bases and J gave up 1 base; unmatched junction bases: 10. The CDR3 length is 16 residues. Germline CDR1 SNHLY, CDR2 FYNNEI. The CDR3 DNA is TGTGCCAGCAGGAGAGGGCTAGCGGGCTTCCAAGAGACCCAGTACTTC. Its protein is CASRRGLAGFQETQYF.

The chain combines TRBV7-9 with TRBJ1-4, with TRBD1 identical over 9 bases. J gave up 6 bases and V 3 bases, and 5 bases lay outside the gene matches. Germline-derived CDR1 and CDR2 are SEHNR and FQNEAQ (reference sequence). This CDR3 has 15 residues. CDR3 sequence reads: CASSFPGQGYEKLFF. CDR3 coding DNA: TGTGCCAGCAGCTTCCCGGGACAGGGTTATGAAAAACTGTTTTTT.

This clone was seen just once. The CDR3 region is CASSTTGGLGTEAFF. The CDR3 DNA is TGCGCCAGCAGCACCACAGGGGGGCTTGGAACTGAAGCTTTCTTT. J is TRBJ1-1 and V is TRBV5-1; TRBD1 matches at 8 bases. The CDR3 sequence is 15 residues long. J lost 5 bases, V lost 4 bases, and 10 bases had no gene match. Looked up from germline, CDR1 is SGHRS and CDR2 is YFSETQ. The variable domain in full, completed from reference TRBV5-1 and TRBJ1-1, reads KAGVTQTPRYLIKTRGQQVTLSCSPISGHRSVSWYQQTPGQGLQFLFEYFSETQRNKGNFPGRFSGRQFSNSRSEMNVSTLELGDSALYLCASSTTGGLGTEAFFGQGTRLTVV.

This clone is a singleton in its sample. The chain carries TRBV4-1 and TRBJ2-1; 8 bases fit TRBD1. Unmatched junction bases numbered 10, after V lost 4 bases and J lost 2 bases. The CDR3 has 17 residues. CDR1 MGHRA and CDR2 YSYEKL come from the germline V gene. The CDR3 bases are TGCGCCAGCAGCCCACTTCAGGGGGCTCTAACCTACAATGAGCAGTTCTTC. Amino acids: CASSPLQGALTYNEQFF.

The rearrangement links TRBV28 to TRBJ2-1, with D perhaps TRBD1 or TRBD2 (5 bases each). Germline V gene sequence: CDR1 MDHEN, CDR2 SYDVKM. The CDR3 runs 16 residues. The ends were cut back, 5 bases at V and 4 bases at J, with 18 bases in the middle. The CDR3 bases are TGTGCCAGCAGTCCCGACATTTCGGGACCGTACAATGAGCAGTTCTTC. Translated, it gives CASSPDISGPYNEQFF.

The V call is TRBV25-1, the J call TRBJ1-3; D might be TRBD1 (5 bases). The CDR3 is 17 residues long. Trimming took 5 bases from V and 0 from J, leaving 17 bases between them. Looked up from germline, CDR1 is MGHDK and CDR2 is SYGVNS. CDR3: CASSSQRGSSSGNTIYF. CDR3 nucleotide sequence: TGTGCCAGCAGTTCCCAAAGGGGATCCTCCTCTGGAAACACCATATATTTT.

The chain combines TRBV13 with TRBJ2-1; TRBD1 matches at 7 bases. This CDR3 has 14 residues. The V gene end was trimmed by 5 bases and the J gene end by 5 bases; junction bases not matched to a gene: 6. Germline-derived CDR1 and CDR2 are PRHDT and FYEKMQ (reference sequence). CDR3 coding DNA: TGTGCCAGCAGCCTGGGACAGAGGGACAATGAGCAGTTCTTC. Protein: CASSLGQRDNEQFF.

This chain uses TRBV3-1 (or the pseudogene TRBV3-2) with TRBJ1-1; possibly TRBD1 for D (5 bases). Germline assignment: CDR1 LGHDT and CDR2 YNNKEL (reference sequence). This CDR3 has 15 amino acids. Trimming removed 1 base from V and 4 bases from J, with 13 bases in between. CDR3 amino acids: CASSQASGGSTEAFF. The CDR3, as DNA: TGTGCCAGCAGCCAAGCGTCGGGGGGAAGCACTGAAGCTTTCTTT.